This TCR beta chain was sequenced in a study of PD-1 blockade in classical Hodgkin lymphoma. Generated by immunoSEQ multiplex PCR, the TCRdb table keeps only in-frame clones and is missing some. Among 70,000 or so clones listed, about 93% were seen once. Time point defined: newly diagnosed, previously untreated cHL patient sample. Comparison used PBMCs from newly diagnosed, untreated classical Hodgkin lymphoma. Per germline, CDR1 SGHNT and CDR2 YENEEA. Trimming took 5 bases from V and 4 from J, leaving 11 bases between them. This CDR3 spans 13 amino acids. The source material was peripheral blood mononuclear cells (PBMCs). The chain joins TRBV11-3 to TRBJ1-1; TRBD1 might be the D (5 bases). This clonotype originated in a human donor with classical Hodgkin lymphoma. The CDR3 region has the DNA TGTGCCAGCAGCGGGACGATGGGCACTGAAGCTTTCTTT. This encodes CASSGTMGTEAFF. The full variable domain, its missing parts supplied by reference TRBV11-3 and TRBJ1-1, is EAGVVQSPRYKIIEKKQPVAFWCNPISGHNTLYWYLQNLGQGPELLIRYENEEAVDDSQLPKDRFSAERLKGVDSTLKIQPAELGDSAVYLCASSGTMGTEAFFGQGTRLTVV.